The 18 T cell receptor beta chains reported below all come from one sample, sequenced in a study of T cell repertoires in cytomegalovirus infection. MiXCR, run by TCRdb on the reads, gives a single entry per CDR3 protein. The sample includes approximately 990,000 distinct CDR3 sequences, approximately 32% of them seen just once. Their antigen targets remain unknown. Sample: cultured CD8+ T cells from PBMCs, taken from culture after CMV antigen stimulation. The receptors shown here come from a human donor in good health (CMV status not recorded). Some clones in this sample may be carry-over from other donors' samples.

This clonotype showed up just a few times. The chain recombines TRBV27 with TRBJ2-7; 9 bases match TRBD2. The V gene end was trimmed by 6 bases and the J gene end by 3 bases; junction bases not matched to a gene: 9. Germline V lookup: CDR1 MNHEY, CDR2 SMNVEV (reference sequence). CDR3 length: 15 residues. The CDR3 here is CASRPTGTSYYEQYF. The CDR3 nucleotides are TGTGCCAGCAGGCCTACCGGGACTAGCTACTACGAGCAGTACTTC.

This clonotype was observed a few times. V and J are TRBV7-9 and TRBJ2-7, with D perhaps matching TRBD2 (5 bases). The length of the CDR3 is 15 residues. CDR1 and CDR2 (germline): SEHNR, FQNEAQ (reference sequence). V was cut by 0 bases and J by 2 bases, with 11 bases left in between. The CDR3 is CASSLAGFGAYEQYF. In nucleotides, the CDR3 is TGTGCCAGCAGCTTAGCCGGCTTCGGGGCCTACGAGCAGTACTTC.

This clonotype was counted only a few times. The V and J genes are TRBV12-3 or TRBV12-4 and TRBJ1-1, with a tentative D call TRBD1 (5 bases). This CDR3 contains 16 residues. The germline V and J ends were trimmed by 6 bases and 0 bases, with 17 bases remaining between them. This chain's CDR3 is CASRVGAGFMNTEAFF. CDR3 DNA sequence: TGTGCCAGCAGGGTAGGAGCAGGGTTCATGAACACTGAAGCTTTCTTT.

CDR3 residues: CASSFLAGGPGNEQFF. The CDR3 DNA is TGTGCCAGCAGTTTCCTAGCGGGGGGGCCAGGCAATGAGCAGTTCTTC. The chain recombines TRBV28 with TRBJ2-1; 12 positions agree with TRBD2. Germline V lookup: CDR1 MDHEN, CDR2 SYDVKM. The CDR3 spans 16 residues. Trimming cost V 3 bases and J 6 bases; bases outside gene matches: 6. Drawing the rest from reference TRBV28 and TRBJ2-1, the complete variable domain is DVKVTQSSRYLVKRTGEKVFLECVQDMDHENMFWYRQDPGLGLRLIYFSYDVKMKEKGDIPEGYSVSREKKERFSLILESASTNQTSMYLCASSFLAGGPGNEQFFGPGTRLTVL.

Only a few counts were recorded for this clonotype. This rearrangement joins TRBV7-9 to TRBJ2-7; 9 nucleotides match TRBD1. This CDR3 has 15 amino acids. V lost 6 bases to trimming and J lost 9 bases; unmatched junction nucleotides: 15. Germline V gives CDR1 SEHNR, CDR2 FQNEAQ (reference sequence). CDR3 amino acids: CASSSRTGEAWGQYF. CDR3 sequence (DNA): TGTGCCAGCAGTTCAAGGACAGGGGAAGCCTGGGGGCAGTACTTC.

J is TRBJ2-1 and V is TRBV9, with unresolved D. In germline, CDR1 is SGDLS, CDR2 YYNGEE. Trimming left V 0 bases short and J 12 bases short, with 13 bases between. The CDR3 is 13 amino acids. For the CDR3, the DNA is TGTGCCAGCAGCGTAGCCCTGCTGGGTGGGCAGTTCTTC. This codes for CASSVALLGGQFF. The full variable domain, its missing parts supplied by reference TRBV9 and TRBJ2-1, is DSGVTQTPKHLITATGQRVTLRCSPRSGDLSVYWYQQSLDQGLQFLIQYYNGEERAKGNILERFSAQQFPDLHSELNLSSLELGDSALYFCASSVALLGGQFFGPGTRLTVL.

To note about this clonotype: A much more abundant neighbour one base away suggests this may be a read error. The rearrangement links TRBV7-1 to TRBJ1-1; no definite D call. TRBV7-1 is reported as an ORF; its role is uncertain. The CDR3 spans 13 residues. The CDR3 loop reads CANSHPGFNEAFF. CDR3 sequence (DNA): TGTGCCAACAGCCATCCGGGTTTCAATGAAGCTTTCTTT.

This clonotype was found a few times. This chain connects TRBV6-6 to TRBJ2-7; D call uncertain. The V gene's germline CDR1 is MNHNY and CDR2 SVGAGI (reference sequence). Trimming left V 2 bases short and J 6 bases short, with 23 bases between. The CDR3 runs 17 residues. CDR3 sequence reads: CASSYPSTGVESGEQYF. CDR3 in DNA: TGTGCCAGCAGTTACCCCTCCACCGGCGTGGAGTCGGGCGAGCAGTACTTC.

This clonotype was seen ten or more times. This rearrangement joins TRBV11-3 to TRBJ1-1, with D possibly being TRBD1 (5 bases). This CDR3 contains 18 residues. Germline CDR1 SGHNT, CDR2 YENEEA. Trimming shortened V by 0 bases and J by 1 base, and 18 bases separated the two germline ends. The CDR3 region is CASSLDRRTGVGNTEAFF. The CDR3 DNA reads as TGTGCCAGCAGCTTAGATCGAAGGACGGGGGTGGGGAACACTGAAGCTTTCTTT.

The chain joins TRBV5-1 to TRBJ1-2, with TRBD1 matching over 7 bases. The germline gives CDR1 SGHRS, CDR2 YFSETQ. The J segment lost 8 bases and the V segment lost 4 bases, leaving 14 bases of the junction unmatched. The CDR3 totals 15 residues. The DNA of the CDR3 is TGCGCCAGCAGCCCCGAGACAGGGTCCCGGAAAGGCTACACCTTC. This translates into CASSPETGSRKGYTF.

This clonotype was observed a handful of times. This rearrangement joins TRBV6-5 to TRBJ2-5, with D unclear. Trimming left V 7 bases short and J 5 bases short, with 8 bases between. CDR1 is MNHEY and CDR2 is SVGAGI in the germline V gene. The CDR3 is made up of 11 amino acids. CDR3 sequence (DNA): TGTGCCAGCAAAGATATCGAGACCCAGTACTTC. Translation: CASKDIETQYF.

The J gene is TRBJ1-1, the V gene TRBV20-1; the match to TRBD1 covers 7 bases. Germline V CDR1 and CDR2: DFQATT, SNEGSKA (reference sequence). The CDR3 has 13 residues. CDR3 sequence reads: CSQRGQGDTEAFF. Written as DNA, the CDR3 is TGCAGCCAAAGGGGGCAGGGGGACACTGAAGCTTTCTTT.

Only a few counts were recorded for this clonotype. The rearrangement uses TRBV7-9 and TRBJ2-1; tentatively, D is TRBD1 (5 bases). The CDR3 totals 15 residues. V lost 7 bases, J lost 0 bases, and 13 bases lay in between. Germline V gene data show CDR1 as SEHNR and CDR2 as FQNEAQ (reference sequence). CDR3 sequence reads: CASTADISSYNEQFF. The DNA for the CDR3 is TGTGCCAGCACCGCGGACATTAGCTCCTACAATGAGCAGTTCTTC.

The V call is TRBV6-6, the J call TRBJ2-3, with D hard to call. This CDR3 is 11 amino acids long. V dropped 5 bases and J dropped 7 bases, with 7 bases sitting between them. The germline V gene encodes CDR1 MNHNY and CDR2 SVGAGI (reference sequence). Written as DNA, the CDR3 is TGTGCCAGCAGTCATTCATATACGCAGTATTTT. This encodes CASSHSYTQYF.

The chain couples TRBV12-3 or TRBV12-4 to TRBJ1-1; D gene ambiguous. The CDR3 covers 13 residues. V lost 6 bases and J 8 bases, leaving 16 bases between the germline ends. In DNA form, the CDR3 reads TGTGCCAGCAGCCCTGGGGAGAACCTAGAAGCTTTCTTT. Its translation: CASSPGENLEAFF.

Many counts were recorded for this clonotype. This rearrangement joins TRBV27 to TRBJ1-1; D gene unclear. Trimming took off 6 bases at V and 1 base at J, with 12 bases between the two ends. Germline V gene lookup returns CDR1 MNHEY and CDR2 SMNVEV (reference sequence). The CDR3 consists of 14 residues. The CDR3 coding sequence is TGTGCCAGCAGCTTAGGAGGACCGAACACTGAAGCTTTCTTT. It codes for CASSLGGPNTEAFF.

This clonotype was observed a few times. The chain recombines TRBV7-2 with TRBJ1-2, with TRBD1 matching 7 bases. The CDR3 is made up of 12 amino acids. J was trimmed by 7 bases and V by 5 bases; bases with no gene match: 4. Germline V gives CDR1 SGHTA, CDR2 FQGNSA. CDR3 sequence: CASSQGVRGYTF. DNA for the CDR3: TGTGCCAGCAGCCAGGGGGTGCGTGGCTACACCTTC.

The gene calls are TRBV29-1 and TRBJ2-1; TRBD2 aligns across 7 bases. V dropped 4 bases and J dropped 0; count of bases not matched to a gene: 3. The CDR3 length is 14 residues. From germline, CDR1 is SQVTM and CDR2 ANQGSEA. CDR3 amino acids: CSVVLAVSYNEQFF. In nucleotides, the CDR3 is TGCAGCGTTGTGCTAGCGGTCTCCTACAATGAGCAGTTCTTC.